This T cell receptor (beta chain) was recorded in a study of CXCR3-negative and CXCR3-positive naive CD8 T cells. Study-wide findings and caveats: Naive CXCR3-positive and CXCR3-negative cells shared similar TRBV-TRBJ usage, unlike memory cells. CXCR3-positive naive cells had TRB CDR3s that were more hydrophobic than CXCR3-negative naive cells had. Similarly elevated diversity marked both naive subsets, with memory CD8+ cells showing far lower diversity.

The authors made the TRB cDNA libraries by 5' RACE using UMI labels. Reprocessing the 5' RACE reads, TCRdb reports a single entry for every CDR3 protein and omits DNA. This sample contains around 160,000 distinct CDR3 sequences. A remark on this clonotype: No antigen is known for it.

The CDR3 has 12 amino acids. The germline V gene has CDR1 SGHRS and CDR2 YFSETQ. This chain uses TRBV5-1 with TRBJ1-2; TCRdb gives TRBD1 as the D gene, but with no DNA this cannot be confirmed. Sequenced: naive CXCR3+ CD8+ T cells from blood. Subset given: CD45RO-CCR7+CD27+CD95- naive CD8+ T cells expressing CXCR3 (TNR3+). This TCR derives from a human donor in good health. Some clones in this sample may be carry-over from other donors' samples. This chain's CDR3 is CASSPDSYGYTF. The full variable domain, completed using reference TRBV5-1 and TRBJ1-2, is KAGVTQTPRYLIKTRGQQVTLSCSPISGHRSVSWYQQTPGQGLQFLFEYFSETQRNKGNFPGRFSGRQFSNSRSEMNVSTLELGDSALYLCASSPDSYGYTFGSGTRLTVV.